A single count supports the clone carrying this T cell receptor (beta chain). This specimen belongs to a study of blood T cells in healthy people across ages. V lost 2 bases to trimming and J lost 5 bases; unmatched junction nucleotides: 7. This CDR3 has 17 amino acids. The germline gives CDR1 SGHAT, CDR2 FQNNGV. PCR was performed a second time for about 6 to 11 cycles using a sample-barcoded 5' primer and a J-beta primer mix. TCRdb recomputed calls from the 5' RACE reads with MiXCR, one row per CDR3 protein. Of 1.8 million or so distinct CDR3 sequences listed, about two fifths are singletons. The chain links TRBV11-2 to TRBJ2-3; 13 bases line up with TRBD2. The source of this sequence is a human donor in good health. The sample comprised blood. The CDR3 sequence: CASSLTSGGARVDTQYF. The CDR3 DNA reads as TGTGCCAGCAGCTTAACTAGCGGGGGGGCCCGGGTAGATACGCAGTATTTT.